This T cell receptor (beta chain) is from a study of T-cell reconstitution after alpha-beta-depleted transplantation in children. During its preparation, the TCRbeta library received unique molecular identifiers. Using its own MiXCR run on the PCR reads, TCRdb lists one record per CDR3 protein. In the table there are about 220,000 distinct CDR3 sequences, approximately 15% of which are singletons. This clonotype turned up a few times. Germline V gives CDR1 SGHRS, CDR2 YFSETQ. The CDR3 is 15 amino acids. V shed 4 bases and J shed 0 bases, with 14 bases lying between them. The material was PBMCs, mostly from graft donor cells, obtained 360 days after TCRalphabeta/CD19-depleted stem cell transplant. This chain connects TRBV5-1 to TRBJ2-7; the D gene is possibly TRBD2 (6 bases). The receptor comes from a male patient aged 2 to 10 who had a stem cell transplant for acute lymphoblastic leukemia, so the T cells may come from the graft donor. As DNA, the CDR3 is TGCGCCAGCAGCGGTAGGGACTCGAACTCCTACGAGCAGTACTTC. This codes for CASSGRDSNSYEQYF.